This entry concerns a single T cell receptor (beta chain). Antigen: not known. These data come from a study of OX40 agonist ivuxolimab in advanced cancers. Study-level results: Nonresponders, in some cases, also had low normalized T-cell clonal expansion.

If patients had autoimmune disease history or systemic immunosuppression, they were excluded. Sampled blood was obtained at baseline, cycle 4 day 1, and cycle 7 day 1. Profiled with immunoSEQ multiplex PCR; TCRdb holds only in-frame clones, not every one. Of around 39,000 clones in the sample, roughly 80% were seen once. This receptor was identified in an adult with an advanced solid tumor such as melanoma, head and neck, liver or kidney cancer. The specimen comprised CD4+ or CD8+ T cells sorted from blood, sampled in a trial of the OX40 agonist ivuxolimab.

The CDR3 region has the DNA TGTGCCAGCAGCTGGGGTATATCAGGGAACACTGAAGCTTTCTTT. Amino acids: CASSWGISGNTEAFF. The chain recombines TRBV11-2 with TRBJ1-1; D is unclear. This CDR3 has 15 amino acids. Trimming pared 4 bases from V and 1 base from J, leaving 13 bases between. Germline CDR1 and CDR2: SGHAT and FQNNGV.